The 29 T cell receptor beta chains given below trace back to one sample, sequenced in a study of blood T cell repertoires in COVID-19. Data came from immunoSEQ multiplex PCR; TCRdb stores just in-frame clones and leaves some out. The data hold about 35,000 clones, with roughly 88% observed a single time. The sequencing sample was made of peripheral blood. Every receptor here comes from a man older than 75 with acute or convalescent COVID-19.

The chain combines TRBV19 with TRBJ1-6, with D uncertain. Germline values: CDR1 LNHDA, CDR2 SQIVND (reference sequence). Between the trimmed V and J ends, which lost 1 base and 8 bases, there was a span of 6 bases. The CDR3 is 13 residues long. The CDR3, as DNA: TGTGCCAGTAGTATAGGCGCCGATTCACCCCTCCACTTT. Its translation: CASSIGADSPLHF. Full variable domain (outside the CDR3, taken from reference TRBV19 and TRBJ1-6): DGGITQSPKYLFRKEGQNVTLSCEQNLNHDAMYWYRQDPGQGLRLIYYSQIVNDFQKGDIAEGYSVSREKKESFPLTVTSAQKNPTAFYLCASSIGADSPLHFGNGTRLTVT.

This chain links TRBV24-1 with TRBJ2-3; 14 bases are a match to TRBD2. This CDR3 has 19 residues. V shed 3 bases and J 1 base; nucleotides not matched to a gene: 8. Germline CDR1 KGHDR, CDR2 SFDVKD. The CDR3 sequence: CATSDAYTGLAGGTDTQYF. The CDR3 DNA sequence: TGTGCCACCAGTGATGCTTATACGGGACTAGCGGGGGGCACAGATACGCAGTATTTT.

The J gene is TRBJ1-3, the V gene TRBV5-1; D possibly corresponds to TRBD1 (6 bases). The CDR3 is 15 amino acids. Per the germline V gene, CDR1 is SGHRS and CDR2 is YFSETQ. V gave up 4 bases and J gave up 2 bases, with 13 bases separating them. The DNA of the CDR3 is TGCGCCAGCAGCCCATTTACAGGGACTGGAAACACCATATATTTT. Translating it yields CASSPFTGTGNTIYF.

This clone was detected only once. V and J are TRBV19 and TRBJ2-3; possibly TRBD2 for D (5 bases). The CDR3 consists of 18 residues. CDR1 LNHDA and CDR2 SQIVND come from the germline V gene (reference sequence). With 5 bases removed from V and 1 base from J, the gap between germline ends came to 22 bases. CDR3 coding DNA: TGTGCCAGTAGTCCCCGCCACATGGGCCAGAGGGGCACAGATACGCAGTATTTT. Translated: CASSPRHMGQRGTDTQYF.

The chain employs TRBV2 and TRBJ1-5; D is perhaps TRBD1 (6 bases). Germline V gives CDR1 SNHLY, CDR2 FYNNEI. The CDR3 length is 12 residues. The germline V and J ends were trimmed by 5 bases and 8 bases, with 10 bases remaining between them. In nucleotides, the CDR3 is TGTGCCAGCAGTAGGGGGGGGGAGCCCCAGCATTTT. Translated: CASSRGGEPQHF.

This rearrangement joins TRBV14 to TRBJ2-1, with 9 nucleotides matching TRBD2. V lost 4 bases and J lost 6; bases outside the gene matches: 7. The CDR3 is 15 amino acids. The germline V gene encodes CDR1 SGHDN and CDR2 FVKESK. The chain's CDR3 is CASSPRGGRSNEQFF. The CDR3 DNA is TGTGCCAGCAGCCCGCGGGGGGGCAGGTCCAATGAGCAGTTCTTC.

This chain links TRBV7-3 with TRBJ2-1; 8 bases fit TRBD2. The CDR3 totals 15 residues. The germline gives CDR1 SGHTA, CDR2 FQGTGA. V lost 5 bases to trimming and J lost 7 bases; unmatched junction nucleotides: 10. The CDR3: CASSPGTRVYNEQFF. CDR3 in DNA: TGTGCCAGCAGCCCCGGGACTAGAGTTTATAATGAGCAGTTCTTC.

This chain links TRBV18 with TRBJ1-4; D unclear. Deletions cut 1 base from V and 2 bases from J, with 8 bases between. Germline loops: CDR1 KGHSH, CDR2 LQKENI. The CDR3 has 15 residues. In DNA form, the CDR3 reads TGTGCCAGCTCACCACGGGCATCGACTAATGAAAAACTGTTTTTT. It yields the protein CASSPRASTNEKLFF.

The chain uses TRBV5-1 and TRBJ2-5; 8 nucleotides line up with TRBD1. Germline V lookup: CDR1 SGHRS, CDR2 YFSETQ. The ends lost 4 bases at V and 3 bases at J; junction bases unmatched: 5. CDR3 length: 14 residues. Here the CDR3 DNA reads TGCGCCAGCAGCCGACAGGGGCCAAAAGAGACCCAGTACTTC. Translation: CASSRQGPKETQYF. Full variable domain (outside the CDR3, taken from reference TRBV5-1 and TRBJ2-5): KAGVTQTPRYLIKTRGQQVTLSCSPISGHRSVSWYQQTPGQGLQFLFEYFSETQRNKGNFPGRFSGRQFSNSRSEMNVSTLELGDSALYLCASSRQGPKETQYFGPGTRLLVL.

The chain uses TRBV27 and TRBJ1-4; D not resolved. The CDR3 sequence is 16 residues long. The germline CDR1 and CDR2 sequences are MNHEY and SMNVEV (reference sequence). The germline V and J ends were trimmed by 0 bases and 7 bases, with 15 bases remaining between them. The CDR3, as DNA: TGTGCCAGCAGTTTATCGATAGTACAAGGGAGTGAAAAACTGTTTTTT. Its protein product is CASSLSIVQGSEKLFF.

The J gene is TRBJ2-7, the V gene TRBV27, with TRBD1 matching over 9 bases. The CDR3 is 14 amino acids. Germline CDR1 MNHEY, CDR2 SMNVEV (reference sequence). The J segment lost 6 bases and the V segment lost 3 bases, leaving 6 bases of the junction unmatched. This CDR3 reads CASSLTGGTSEQYF. CDR3 nucleotide sequence: TGTGCCAGCAGTTTGACAGGGGGGACCTCCGAGCAGTACTTC.

The chain joins TRBV3-1 (or the pseudogene TRBV3-2) to TRBJ2-2, with 8 nucleotides matching TRBD1. The germline V gene encodes CDR1 LGHDT and CDR2 YNNKEL (reference sequence). This CDR3 has 15 amino acids. V was pared by 4 bases and J by 4 bases, with 5 bases of the junction left unmatched. CDR3 in DNA: TGTGCCAGCAGCCCCGCCGGGACAGGCACCGGGGAGCTGTTTTTT. As protein: CASSPAGTGTGELFF.

CDR3 sequence reads: CASSHRGMAASGSPLHF. The CDR3 nucleotides are TGTGCCAGCAGCCACAGGGGGATGGCAGCCAGTGGATCACCCCTCCACTTT. This chain uses TRBV11-2 with TRBJ1-6, with 8 bases aligning to TRBD1. This CDR3 has 17 amino acids. Per germline, CDR1 SGHAT and CDR2 FQNNGV. V shed 5 bases and J 10 bases; nucleotides not matched to a gene: 16.

The chain carries TRBV5-1 and TRBJ2-1; D remains ambiguous. V was pared by 4 bases and J by 5 bases, with 13 bases between. CDR1 is SGHRS and CDR2 is YFSETQ in the germline V gene. The CDR3 extends over 14 amino acids. This CDR3 reads CASSPSAGNNEQFF. The DNA for the CDR3 is TGCGCCAGCAGCCCCTCGGCAGGTAACAATGAGCAGTTCTTC.

The chain carries TRBV10-2 and TRBJ2-2; 7 bases line up with TRBD1. Germline CDR1 reads WSHSY; CDR2 reads SAAADI. The CDR3 sequence is 15 residues long. The junction had 9 bases not matched to a gene; V was cut back by 6 bases and J by 5 bases. The CDR3 nucleotides are TGCGCCAGCAGGCCGGGACAGCGAGGGACCGGGGAGCTGTTTTTT. Its protein product is CASRPGQRGTGELFF.

V is TRBV15 and J is TRBJ1-4, with a weak D call TRBD1 (5 bases). The CDR3 runs to 18 residues. CDR1 and CDR2 from the germline V gene are LNHNV and YYDKDF (reference sequence). The V and J ends lost 1 base and 4 bases respectively, with 19 bases between them. This CDR3 reads CATSRGSVGLQGNEKLFF. The CDR3 coding sequence is TGTGCCACCAGCAGAGGGTCGGTTGGGTTGCAGGGTAATGAAAAACTGTTTTTT. Based on the CDR3 plus reference TRBV15 and TRBJ1-4, the full variable domain is DAMVIQNPRYQVTQFGKPVTLSCSQTLNHNVMYWYQQKSSQAPKLLFHYYDKDFNNEADTPDNFQSRRPNTSFCFLDIRSPGLGDTAMYLCATSRGSVGLQGNEKLFFGSGTQLSVL.

This chain connects TRBV27 to TRBJ1-5, with D unresolved. CDR3 length: 14 residues. Looked up from germline, CDR1 is MNHEY and CDR2 is SMNVEV (reference sequence). Trimming stripped 4 bases from V and 2 bases from J, with 9 bases between. CDR3 residues: CASSYAGGNQPQHF. The CDR3 DNA is TGTGCCAGCAGTTATGCAGGTGGCAATCAGCCCCAGCATTTT.

The rearrangement uses TRBV7-9 and TRBJ1-4; TRBD1 is a possible D gene (5 bases). This CDR3 is 13 amino acids long. The germline V and J ends were trimmed by 7 bases and 7 bases, with 13 bases remaining between them. From germline, CDR1 is SEHNR and CDR2 FQNEAQ (reference sequence). The CDR3 nucleotides read TGTGCCAGCACCCGGGGGAACGGTGAAAAACTGTTTTTT. It is translated as CASTRGNGEKLFF.

This rearrangement joins TRBV9 to TRBJ1-2; 8 nucleotides align to TRBD1. CDR3 length equals 12 residues. The J segment lost 2 bases and the V segment lost 7 bases, leaving 1 base of the junction unmatched. Germline lookup yields CDR1 SGDLS and CDR2 YYNGEE. The CDR3 coding sequence is TGTGCCAGCCGGGACAGGAACTATGGCTACACCTTC. This gives the protein CASRDRNYGYTF.

The chain links TRBV5-1 to TRBJ2-5, with a tentative D call TRBD2 (7 bases). V was pared by 4 bases and J by 3 bases, with 19 bases between. This CDR3 is built from 16 residues. Germline V gene sequence: CDR1 SGHRS, CDR2 YFSETQ. CDR3 nucleotides: TGCGCCAGCAGCCGGGGGGCAGGGCTTCCCAAAGAGACCCAGTACTTC. Protein product: CASSRGAGLPKETQYF. Variable domain in full (rest from reference TRBV5-1 and TRBJ2-5): KAGVTQTPRYLIKTRGQQVTLSCSPISGHRSVSWYQQTPGQGLQFLFEYFSETQRNKGNFPGRFSGRQFSNSRSEMNVSTLELGDSALYLCASSRGAGLPKETQYFGPGTRLLVL.

The chain couples TRBV7-8 to TRBJ2-7; 9 nucleotides line up with TRBD2. The V segment lost 5 bases and the J segment 0 bases; nucleotides outside the gene matches: 5. CDR3 length: 15 residues. Germline V gives CDR1 SGHVS, CDR2 FQNEAQ. Written as DNA, the CDR3 is TGTGCCAGCAGCCAAGCGGGGGGAAGCTCCTACGAGCAGTACTTC. Translated: CASSQAGGSSYEQYF.

The chain has TRBV6-6 and TRBJ1-1, with D possibly TRBD1 on 6 matching bases. Trimming shortened V by 11 bases and J by 1 base, and 20 bases separated the two germline ends. Germline V lookup: CDR1 MNHNY, CDR2 SVGAGI (reference sequence). This CDR3 is built from 15 residues. In DNA, the CDR3 is TGTGCCTGCCGGGGGGCAGGGGCAAAGAACACTGAAGCTTTCTTT. This encodes CACRGAGAKNTEAFF.

This sequence joins TRBV3-1 (or the pseudogene TRBV3-2) and TRBJ2-1; a possible D gene is TRBD2 (7 bases). The CDR3 totals 16 residues. Trimming took 3 bases from V and 7 from J, leaving 19 bases between them. Germline V gives CDR1 LGHDT, CDR2 YNNKEL (reference sequence). The CDR3 sequence: CASSHYQAGAQNEQFF. CDR3 DNA: TGTGCCAGCAGCCACTACCAGGCGGGGGCGCAGAATGAGCAGTTCTTC.

The chain couples TRBV12-3 or TRBV12-4 to TRBJ1-5; D is uncertain. The CDR3 contains 13 residues. The V end lost 2 bases, the J end lost 4 bases, and 6 bases lay between the germline ends. CDR3 nucleotide sequence: TGTGCCAGCAGTTTACTCCCTAATCAGCCCCAGCATTTT. Its translation: CASSLLPNQPQHF.

The chain recombines TRBV6-5 with TRBJ2-7, with D maybe TRBD2 (6 bases). The CDR3 covers 16 residues. Germline CDR1 and CDR2: MNHEY and SVGAGI. Trimming left V 2 bases short and J 2 bases short, with 16 bases between. Here the CDR3 DNA reads TGTGCCAGCAGTTACCGGGCCCCGGGGGAGACCTACGAGCAGTACTTC. Translated, it gives CASSYRAPGETYEQYF.

This clone was seen more than once but under ten times. The chain links TRBV29-1 to TRBJ1-2, with D uncertain. This CDR3 region has 13 residues. CDR1 is SQVTM and CDR2 is ANQGSEA in the germline V gene. V lost 7 bases and J lost 1, with 13 bases in between. The CDR3 protein is CSARGLGNYGYTF. Written as DNA, the CDR3 is TGCAGCGCCCGAGGACTTGGTAACTATGGCTACACCTTC.

This clone was seen just once. The chain carries TRBV5-1 and TRBJ2-7; no clear D. V dropped 0 bases and J dropped 4 bases, with 14 bases sitting between them. This CDR3 spans 15 amino acids. Germline V lookup: CDR1 SGHRS, CDR2 YFSETQ. Here the CDR3 reads CASSLDTTSPYEQYF. The CDR3 coding sequence is TGCGCCAGCAGCTTGGACACGACAAGTCCTTACGAGCAGTACTTC.

This clone has just a few counts. V is TRBV15 and J is TRBJ1-4; 8 nucleotides match TRBD1. Germline lookup yields CDR1 LNHNV and CDR2 YYDKDF (reference sequence). The V segment lost 0 bases and the J segment 7 bases; nucleotides outside the gene matches: 4. The CDR3 is 15 amino acids. As DNA, the CDR3 is TGTGCCACCAGCAGAGATCCAGGGGGCAGTGAAAAACTGTTTTTT. This encodes CATSRDPGGSEKLFF.

The chain couples TRBV12-3 or TRBV12-4 to TRBJ1-1; D ambiguous. V lost 2 bases to trimming and J lost 3 bases, with 7 bases between them. The CDR3 is 13 residues long. The chain's CDR3 is CASSLIGDTEAFF. The CDR3 DNA reads as TGTGCCAGCAGTTTAATCGGGGACACTGAAGCTTTCTTT.